The 28 T cell receptor beta chains presented below share a single source sample, sequenced in a study of CD8 T cells in Susac syndrome. An input of roughly 0.5 to 1 ug of RNA was subjected to reverse transcription using random hexamers. Each CDR3 protein is one row after TCRdb ran MiXCR on the immunoSEQ multiplex PCR reads. The sample yields some 200,000 distinct CDR3 sequences, 95% seen once. Sequencing was done on a sample of CD8+ T cells from PBMCs. These receptors all stem from a human donor with Susac syndrome.

J is TRBJ2-1 and V is TRBV6-1; perhaps TRBD2 as D (5 bases). V dropped 5 bases and J dropped 1 base, with 18 bases sitting between them. CDR3 length: 17 residues. The germline V gene has CDR1 MNHNS and CDR2 SASEGT. The CDR3, as DNA: TGTGCCAGCAGTCTCGCCGAAACTGGGGAGTCCTACAATGAGCAGTTCTTC. This gives the protein CASSLAETGESYNEQFF.

The CDR3 is CASRYPGTRLNEQFF. In nucleotides, the CDR3 is TGTGCCAGCAGGTATCCCGGGACAAGGTTGAATGAGCAGTTCTTC. The chain couples TRBV5-4 to TRBJ2-1, with D possibly TRBD1 on 6 matching bases. Between the trimmed V and J ends, which lost 5 bases and 7 bases, there was a span of 19 bases. This CDR3 spans 15 amino acids. Per germline, CDR1 SGHNT and CDR2 YYREEE (reference sequence).

V usage is TRBV2 and J usage is TRBJ1-2; D uncertain. V was shortened by 7 bases and J by 3 bases, with 15 bases between the two germline ends. The CDR3 has 14 residues. In germline, CDR1 is SNHLY, CDR2 FYNNEI. CDR3 loop: CASIEPSSYYGYTF. DNA of the CDR3: TGTGCCAGCATAGAACCCTCCTCGTACTATGGCTACACCTTC.

The V gene is TRBV13, the J gene TRBJ2-5, with D hard to call. CDR1 is PRHDT and CDR2 is FYEKMQ in the germline V gene (reference sequence). This CDR3 has 14 residues. Trimming shortened V by 4 bases and J by 4 bases, and 13 bases separated the two germline ends. CDR3 protein: CASSSRAATETQYF. The CDR3 DNA reads as TGTGCCAGCAGCTCACGCGCCGCAACAGAGACCCAGTACTTC.

The V gene is TRBV2, the J gene TRBJ2-5; the D gene is possibly TRBD2 (5 bases). Germline-derived CDR1 and CDR2 are SNHLY and FYNNEI. Trimming pared 11 bases from V and 5 bases from J, leaving 18 bases between. The CDR3 has 13 amino acids. DNA for the CDR3: TGTGCCTCGAAAACGGGGAGATACGAGACCCAGTACTTC. Protein product: CASKTGRYETQYF.

The chain employs TRBV25-1 and TRBJ2-5; 9 bases line up with TRBD1. There are 15 residues in the CDR3. Germline values: CDR1 MGHDK, CDR2 SYGVNS. V shed 6 bases and J 3 bases; nucleotides not matched to a gene: 8. The CDR3 sequence: CASSRRQGVEETQYF. The DNA for the CDR3 is TGTGCCAGCAGCCGCCGACAGGGGGTAGAAGAGACCCAGTACTTC.

The chain joins TRBV2 to TRBJ2-3; tentative D call: TRBD2 (6 bases). The CDR3 sequence is 16 residues long. Germline lookup yields CDR1 SNHLY and CDR2 FYNNEI. Trimming stripped 4 bases from V and 2 bases from J, with 16 bases between. Here the CDR3 DNA reads TGTGCCAGCAGTGTTTCCGATATAGCGGTCACAGATACGCAGTATTTT. Protein product: CASSVSDIAVTDTQYF.

The chain links TRBV9 to TRBJ1-1; tentative D call: TRBD1 (5 bases). The CDR3 has 12 residues. The germline V gene has CDR1 SGDLS and CDR2 YYNGEE. Trimming removed 3 bases at V and 5 bases at J, with 8 bases between. DNA of the CDR3: TGTGCCAGCAGCGACCGGGGGACTGAAGCTTTCTTT. Amino acid sequence: CASSDRGTEAFF.

For this clonotype: A read error may produce the germline difference seen at one junction end. This chain links TRBV14 with TRBJ1-5, with no clear D. The CDR3 is made up of 13 amino acids. In germline, CDR1 is SGHDN, CDR2 FVKESK. The CDR3 region is CASSQDSTQPQHF. In nucleotides, the CDR3 is TGTGCCAGCAGCCAAGACAGCACTCAGCCCCAGCATTTT.

The genes are TRBV18 and TRBJ1-2, with D maybe TRBD1 (5 bases). CDR3 length: 16 amino acids. From germline, CDR1 is KGHSH and CDR2 LQKENI. The V and J ends lost 2 bases and 10 bases respectively, with 23 bases between them. The CDR3, as DNA: TGTGCCAGCTCACCAACAAGACAGAGCCAGGGATATTACTACACCTTC. This gives the protein CASSPTRQSQGYYYTF.

The chain recombines TRBV20-1 with TRBJ1-2; D remains unclear. V was clipped by 6 bases and J by 6 bases, with 20 bases between them. Germline assignment: CDR1 DFQATT and CDR2 SNEGSKA (reference sequence). The CDR3 consists of 14 residues. CDR3 loop: CSAAEGLYSDGYTF. CDR3 in DNA: TGCAGTGCAGCCGAAGGCCTTTACAGTGATGGCTACACCTTC.

The genes are TRBV29-1 and TRBJ2-3, with 12 bases fitting TRBD2. The germline V gene has CDR1 SQVTM and CDR2 ANQGSEA. V trimming: 4 bases; J trimming: 5 bases; junction bases outside the gene matches: 4. The CDR3 spans 14 residues. The CDR3 loop reads CSVATSGRKDTQYF. The CDR3 nucleotides read TGCAGCGTTGCGACTAGCGGGAGAAAAGATACGCAGTATTTT.

V usage is TRBV29-1 and J usage is TRBJ2-3; no firm D call. Germline V lookup: CDR1 SQVTM, CDR2 ANQGSEA. V was cut by 5 bases and J by 6 bases, with 15 bases left in between. The CDR3 is 13 residues long. This CDR3 is CSVRTPLADTQYF. The CDR3 DNA follows: TGCAGCGTTCGAACCCCTTTGGCGGATACGCAGTATTTT.

The chain employs TRBV7-9 and TRBJ2-2; TRBD2 matches 10 bases. V lost 5 bases, J lost 0 bases, and 0 bases stayed unmatched. The CDR3 length is 15 residues. CDR1 and CDR2 (germline): SEHNR, FQNEAQ (reference sequence). The DNA of the CDR3 is TGTGCCAGCAGCACTAGCGGGGCGAACACCGGGGAGCTGTTTTTT. It specifies CASSTSGANTGELFF. The full variable domain, its missing parts supplied by reference TRBV7-9 and TRBJ2-2, is DTGVSQNPRHKITKRGQNVTFRCDPISEHNRLYWYRQTLGQGPEFLTYFQNEAQLEKSRLLSDRFSAERPKGSFSTLEIQRTEQGDSAMYLCASSTSGANTGELFFGEGSRLTVL.

V gene TRBV27 combines with J gene TRBJ1-5, with a weak D call TRBD1 (5 bases). V lost 4 bases and J 0 bases, leaving 13 bases between the germline ends. The CDR3 contains 16 residues. Per germline, CDR1 MNHEY and CDR2 SMNVEV (reference sequence). For the CDR3, the DNA is TGTGCCAGCAGTTCTCAACGGGACCTTAGCAATCAGCCCCAGCATTTT. Its protein product is CASSSQRDLSNQPQHF.

The rearrangement joins TRBV19 to TRBJ2-7; no reliable D call. Trimming cost V 1 base and J 1 base, with 8 bases left between them. The CDR3 spans 14 residues. Germline CDR1 LNHDA, CDR2 SQIVND (reference sequence). CDR3 protein: CASSIGYRSYEQYF. CDR3 bases: TGTGCCAGTAGTATAGGATACAGATCCTACGAGCAGTACTTC.

This chain joins TRBV5-1 and TRBJ2-1; D not resolved. Germline assignment: CDR1 SGHRS and CDR2 YFSETQ. The V gene lost 2 bases and the J gene lost 9 bases, with 9 bases spanning the gap. The CDR3 loop spans 12 amino acids. The CDR3, as DNA: TGCGCCAGCAGCTTAATAGGCACTGAGCAGTTCTTC. Amino acid sequence: CASSLIGTEQFF.

This rearrangement joins TRBV6-5 to TRBJ1-1; D is unclear. Germline V gene data show CDR1 as MNHEY and CDR2 as SVGAGI. The V end lost 5 bases, the J end lost 0 bases, and 10 bases lay between the germline ends. The CDR3 length is 14 residues. The CDR3 bases are TGTGCCAGCAGTCCGGATTACATGAACACTGAAGCTTTCTTT. The encoded protein is CASSPDYMNTEAFF.

The chain is built from TRBV2 and TRBJ2-3; 8 bases line up with TRBD2. CDR1 and CDR2 (germline): SNHLY, FYNNEI. This CDR3 contains 11 residues. V shed 8 bases, J shed 8 bases, and the junction held 3 bases outside the gene matches. The CDR3 loop reads CASGSGSTQYF. DNA for the CDR3: TGTGCCAGCGGGAGCGGGAGTACGCAGTATTTT.

CDR3 sequence: CASSYGHGTGNQPQHF. The CDR3 DNA is TGTGCCAGCAGCTACGGGCATGGGACAGGGAATCAGCCCCAGCATTTT. This chain uses TRBV13 with TRBJ1-5, with TRBD1 matching 9 bases. Looked up from germline, CDR1 is PRHDT and CDR2 is FYEKMQ (reference sequence). V trimming: 4 bases; J trimming: 4 bases; junction bases outside the gene matches: 8. The CDR3 contains 16 residues.

The genes are TRBV5-1 and TRBJ1-6; TRBD1 matches at 7 bases. Germline lookup yields CDR1 SGHRS and CDR2 YFSETQ. V dropped 3 bases and J dropped 6; count of bases not matched to a gene: 6. The CDR3 contains 15 residues. Here the CDR3 reads CASSSGQTFNSPLHF. The CDR3 nucleotides are TGCGCCAGCAGCTCGGGACAGACCTTTAATTCACCCCTCCACTTT.

The chain is built from TRBV2 and TRBJ2-7; possibly TRBD2 for D (6 bases). The CDR3 consists of 16 residues. Trimming removed 4 bases at V and 3 bases at J, with 19 bases between. Germline assignment: CDR1 SNHLY and CDR2 FYNNEI. The chain's CDR3 is CASSVGEGREFYEQYF. The CDR3 region has the DNA TGTGCCAGCAGTGTAGGTGAAGGTCGGGAGTTCTACGAGCAGTACTTC.

The chain recombines TRBV9 with TRBJ2-2; D uncertain. Germline assignment: CDR1 SGDLS and CDR2 YYNGEE. The CDR3 extends over 14 amino acids. V was cut by 3 bases and J by 8 bases, with 14 bases left in between. The CDR3 loop reads CASSAPPGNGELFF. CDR3 coding DNA: TGTGCCAGCAGCGCCCCCCCGGGTAATGGGGAGCTGTTTTTT.

The CDR3 coding sequence is TGCGCCAGCAGCTCACCAGGAAGCACAGATACGCAGTATTTT. Amino acid sequence: CASSSPGSTDTQYF. The rearrangement joins TRBV5-1 to TRBJ2-3; D not certain. V lost 3 bases, J lost 0 bases, and 8 bases lay in between. The CDR3 is 14 amino acids. Germline V CDR1 and CDR2: SGHRS, YFSETQ.

V and J are TRBV20-1 and TRBJ2-5; D call uncertain. V shed 3 bases and J shed 2 bases, with 16 bases lying between them. Per germline, CDR1 DFQATT and CDR2 SNEGSKA (reference sequence). CDR3 size: 15 residues. CDR3 sequence: CSASLTRWEQETQYF. The CDR3 DNA reads TGCAGTGCTAGTTTGACTCGATGGGAACAAGAGACCCAGTACTTC.

This clonotype was detected a few times. One end of the junction varies from germline; a read error may be responsible. J is TRBJ2-1 and V is TRBV7-7; 9 nucleotides align to TRBD2. The CDR3 consists of 15 residues. Germline CDR1 reads SSHAT; CDR2 reads FNYEAQ (reference sequence). CDR3 residues: CASSLSPSGNNEQFF. In DNA form, the CDR3 reads TGTGCTAGCAGTCTCAGTCCTAGCGGGAACAATGAGCAGTTCTTC.

This clonotype came up once. The chain has TRBV7-9 and TRBJ2-1; TRBD2 matches at 7 bases. This CDR3 spans 15 amino acids. Trimming took 6 bases from V and 8 from J; bases not matched to a gene: 13. Germline assignment: CDR1 SEHNR and CDR2 FQNEAQ (reference sequence). Written as DNA, the CDR3 is TGTGCCAGCAGGGATGGGGAGCGGGGCAAGGATGAGCAGTTCTTC. As protein: CASRDGERGKDEQFF.

The genes are TRBV4-1 and TRBJ2-3; D gene uncertain. This CDR3 is 13 amino acids long. The ends were cut back, 3 bases at V and 4 bases at J, with 8 bases in the middle. Germline V gives CDR1 MGHRA, CDR2 YSYEKL. Here the CDR3 reads CASSHRVADTQYF. CDR3 nucleotide sequence: TGCGCCAGCAGCCACCGAGTCGCAGATACGCAGTATTTT.